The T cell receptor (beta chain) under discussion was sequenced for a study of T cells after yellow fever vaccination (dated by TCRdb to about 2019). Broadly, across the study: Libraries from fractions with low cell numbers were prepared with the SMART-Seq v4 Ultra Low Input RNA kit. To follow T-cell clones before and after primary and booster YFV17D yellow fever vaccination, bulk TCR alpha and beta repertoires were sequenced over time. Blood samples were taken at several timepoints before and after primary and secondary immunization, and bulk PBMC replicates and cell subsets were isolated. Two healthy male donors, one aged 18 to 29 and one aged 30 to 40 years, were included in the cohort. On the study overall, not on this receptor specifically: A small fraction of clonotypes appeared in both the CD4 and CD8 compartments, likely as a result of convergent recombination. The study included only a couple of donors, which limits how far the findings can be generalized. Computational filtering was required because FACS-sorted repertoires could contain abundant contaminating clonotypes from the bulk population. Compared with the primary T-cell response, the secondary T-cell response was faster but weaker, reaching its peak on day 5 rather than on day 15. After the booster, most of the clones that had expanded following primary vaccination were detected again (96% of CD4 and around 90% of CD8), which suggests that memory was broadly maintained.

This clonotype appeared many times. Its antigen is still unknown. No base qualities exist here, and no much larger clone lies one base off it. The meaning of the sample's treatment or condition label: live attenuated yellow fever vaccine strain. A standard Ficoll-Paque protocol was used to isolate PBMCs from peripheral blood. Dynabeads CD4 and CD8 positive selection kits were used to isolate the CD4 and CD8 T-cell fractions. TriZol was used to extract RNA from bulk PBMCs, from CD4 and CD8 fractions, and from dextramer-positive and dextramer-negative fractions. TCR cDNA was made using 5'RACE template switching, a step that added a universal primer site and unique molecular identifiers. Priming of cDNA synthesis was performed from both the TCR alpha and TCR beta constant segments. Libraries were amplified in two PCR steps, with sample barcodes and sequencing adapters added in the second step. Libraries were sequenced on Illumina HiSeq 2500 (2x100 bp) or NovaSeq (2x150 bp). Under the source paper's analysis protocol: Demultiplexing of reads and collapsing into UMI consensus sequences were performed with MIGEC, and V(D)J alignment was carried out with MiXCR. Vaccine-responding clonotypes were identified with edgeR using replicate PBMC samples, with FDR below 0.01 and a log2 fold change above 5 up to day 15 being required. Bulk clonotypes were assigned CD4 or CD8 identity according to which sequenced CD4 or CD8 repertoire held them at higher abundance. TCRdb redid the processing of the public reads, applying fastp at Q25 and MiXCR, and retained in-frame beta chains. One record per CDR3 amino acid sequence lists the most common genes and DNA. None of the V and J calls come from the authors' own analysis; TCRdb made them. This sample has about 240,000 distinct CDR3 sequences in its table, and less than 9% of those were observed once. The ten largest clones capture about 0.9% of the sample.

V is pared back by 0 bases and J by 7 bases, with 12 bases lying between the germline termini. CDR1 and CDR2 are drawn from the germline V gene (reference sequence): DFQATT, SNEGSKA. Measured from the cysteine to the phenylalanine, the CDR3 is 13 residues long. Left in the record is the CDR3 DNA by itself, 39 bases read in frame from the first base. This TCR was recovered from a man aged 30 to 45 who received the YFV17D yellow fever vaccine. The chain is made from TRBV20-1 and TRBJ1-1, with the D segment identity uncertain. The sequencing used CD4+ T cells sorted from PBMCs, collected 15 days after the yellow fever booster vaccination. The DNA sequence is TGCAGTGCTAGAGATCTCCATCCTGGTGAAGCTTTCTTT. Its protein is CSARDLHPGEAFF.